This entry concerns a single T cell receptor (beta chain). As yet, its antigen is unknown. Mixed chimerism was transient after nonmyeloablative marrow transplants from related graft donors. The sample comes from a study of Tregs in tolerant kidney transplant recipients. Study conclusions and caveats: Tolerant patients' donor-specific Tregs expanded beyond overall Tregs, suggesting antigen-driven growth. For some patients, primers changed over time, blocking nucleotide-level comparison. This study did not directly address biological reproducibility.

The data were produced by immunoSEQ multiplex PCR, yet TCRdb's version contains in-frame clones alone and is incomplete. In the table there are about 64,000 clones, around 87% of which are singletons. The V gene end was trimmed by 3 bases and the J gene end by 2 bases; junction bases not matched to a gene: 4. Germline V gene sequence: CDR1 SGHVS, CDR2 FQNEAQ. This CDR3 spans 16 amino acids. The starting material was CD4+ T cells from blood (PBMCs), obtained 6 months after the transplant. The rearrangement uses TRBV7-8 and TRBJ1-4; 9 positions agree with TRBD1. This sequence was found in a human patient who received a combined kidney and bone marrow transplant. Some T cells may have come from the graft donor. The CDR3 nucleotides read TGTGCCAGCAGCTTTCACAGGGGGCCGACTAATGAAAAACTGTTTTTT. Protein product: CASSFHRGPTNEKLFF.